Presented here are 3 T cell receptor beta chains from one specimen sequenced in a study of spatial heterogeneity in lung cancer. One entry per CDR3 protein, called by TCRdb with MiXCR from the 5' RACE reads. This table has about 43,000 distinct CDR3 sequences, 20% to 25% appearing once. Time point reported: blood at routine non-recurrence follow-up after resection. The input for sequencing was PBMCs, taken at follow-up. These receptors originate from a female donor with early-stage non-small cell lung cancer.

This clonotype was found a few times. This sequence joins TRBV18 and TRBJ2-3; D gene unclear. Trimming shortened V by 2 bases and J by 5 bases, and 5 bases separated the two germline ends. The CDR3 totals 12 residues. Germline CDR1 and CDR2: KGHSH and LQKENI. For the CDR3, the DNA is TGTGCCAGCTCACCATATCAAGATACGCAGTATTTT. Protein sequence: CASSPYQDTQYF.

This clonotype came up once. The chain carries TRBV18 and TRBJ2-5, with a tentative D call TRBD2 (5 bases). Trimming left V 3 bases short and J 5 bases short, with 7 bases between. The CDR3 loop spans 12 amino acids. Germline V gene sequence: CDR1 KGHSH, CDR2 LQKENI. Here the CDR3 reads CASSPLAETQYF. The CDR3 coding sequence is TGTGCCAGCTCACCTTTAGCGGAGACCCAGTACTTC.

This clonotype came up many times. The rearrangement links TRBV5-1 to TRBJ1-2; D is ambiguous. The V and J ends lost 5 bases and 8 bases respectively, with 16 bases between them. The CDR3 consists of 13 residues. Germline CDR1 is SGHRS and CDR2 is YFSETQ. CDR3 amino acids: CASSPFGLRGYTF. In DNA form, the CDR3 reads TGCGCCAGCAGTCCGTTCGGGCTACGGGGCTACACCTTC.